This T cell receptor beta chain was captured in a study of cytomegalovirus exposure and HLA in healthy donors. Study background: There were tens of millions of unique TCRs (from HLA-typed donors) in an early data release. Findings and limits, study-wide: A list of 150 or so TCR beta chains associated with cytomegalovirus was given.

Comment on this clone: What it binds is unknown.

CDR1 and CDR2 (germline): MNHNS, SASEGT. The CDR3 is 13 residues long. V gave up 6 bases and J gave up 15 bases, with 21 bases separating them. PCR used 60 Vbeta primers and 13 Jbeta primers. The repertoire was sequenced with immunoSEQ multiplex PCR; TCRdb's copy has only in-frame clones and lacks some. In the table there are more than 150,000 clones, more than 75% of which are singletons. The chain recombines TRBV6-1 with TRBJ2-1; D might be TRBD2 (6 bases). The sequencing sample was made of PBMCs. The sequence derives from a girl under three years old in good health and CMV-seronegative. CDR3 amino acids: CASSPLQGTGVFF. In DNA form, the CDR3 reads TGTGCCAGCAGCCCACTCCAAGGGACTGGCGTGTTCTTC.